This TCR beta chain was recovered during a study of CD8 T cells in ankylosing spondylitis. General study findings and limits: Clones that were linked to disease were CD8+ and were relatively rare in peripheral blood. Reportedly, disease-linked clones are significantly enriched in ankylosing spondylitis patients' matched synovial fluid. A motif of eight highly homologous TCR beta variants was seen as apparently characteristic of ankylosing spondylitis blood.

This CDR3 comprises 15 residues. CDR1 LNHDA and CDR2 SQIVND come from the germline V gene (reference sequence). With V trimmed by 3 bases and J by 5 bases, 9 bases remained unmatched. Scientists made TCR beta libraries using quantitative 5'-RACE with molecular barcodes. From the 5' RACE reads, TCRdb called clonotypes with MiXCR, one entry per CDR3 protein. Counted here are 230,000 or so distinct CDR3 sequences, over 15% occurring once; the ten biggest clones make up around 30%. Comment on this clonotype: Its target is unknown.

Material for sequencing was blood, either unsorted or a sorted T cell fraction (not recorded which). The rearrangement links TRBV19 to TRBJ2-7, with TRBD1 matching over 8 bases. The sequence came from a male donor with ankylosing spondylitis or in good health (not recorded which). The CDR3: CASSILGQESNEQYF. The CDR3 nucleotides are TGTGCCAGTAGTATCCTGGGACAGGAATCTAACGAGCAGTACTTC.